These 16 T cell receptor beta chains were all obtained from the same sample, sequenced in a study of blood T cell repertoires in COVID-19. Sequencing was performed with immunoSEQ multiplex PCR; in TCRdb, only in-frame clones are kept and a portion is missing. Among around 310,000 clones listed, 70% to 90% were seen once. Sequenced sample: peripheral blood. The source is a woman in her fifties or sixties with acute or convalescent COVID-19.

The chain combines TRBV18 with TRBJ2-3, with unresolved D. V gave up 6 bases and J gave up 2 bases, with 12 bases separating them. Germline V gene lookup returns CDR1 KGHSH and CDR2 LQKENI. The CDR3 consists of 14 residues. The CDR3 bases are TGTGCCAGCTCCCCCCAGGTTGACACAGATACGCAGTATTTT. Translated, it gives CASSPQVDTDTQYF.

The V call is TRBV18, the J call TRBJ1-2; D is undetermined. This CDR3 contains 14 residues. V gave up 6 bases and J gave up 4 bases, with 15 bases separating them. Germline-derived CDR1 and CDR2 are KGHSH and LQKENI. The CDR3 region is CASSLGEGVYGYTF. CDR3 in DNA: TGTGCCAGCTCCCTCGGAGAGGGTGTCTATGGCTACACCTTC.

The chain employs TRBV5-8 and TRBJ1-5, with D possibly matching TRBD1 (6 bases). V was clipped by 0 bases and J by 12 bases, with 19 bases between them. Per germline, CDR1 SGHTS and CDR2 YDEGEE. This CDR3 is 15 amino acids long. CDR3 loop: CASSLGGHSGRLQHF. The DNA for the CDR3 is TGTGCCAGCAGCTTGGGGGGACATTCGGGAAGACTCCAGCATTTT.

J is TRBJ2-2 and V is TRBV10-1; 12 positions match TRBD1. Looked up from germline, CDR1 is WNHNN and CDR2 is SYGVQD (reference sequence). V gave up 10 bases and J gave up 9 bases; unmatched junction bases: 12. This CDR3 has 15 residues. For the CDR3, the DNA is TGCGCCACTACCTTCGGGACAGGGGGCATAAGGGAGCTGTTTTTT. Translated: CATTFGTGGIRELFF.

J is TRBJ1-1 and V is TRBV7-3, with D unclear. CDR1 is SGHTA, CDR2 FQGTGA, per germline. The CDR3 runs to 17 residues. V was pared by 0 bases and J by 1 base, with 15 bases between. The CDR3 DNA sequence: TGTGCCAGCAGCTTAACGTCTACAGCTATCACGAACACTGAAGCTTTCTTT. Residues: CASSLTSTAITNTEAFF.

The chain carries TRBV18 and TRBJ2-3; 7 nucleotides align to TRBD2. The CDR3 has 18 amino acids. The junction had 10 bases not matched to a gene; V was cut back by 0 bases and J by 1 base. Germline loops: CDR1 KGHSH, CDR2 LQKENI. CDR3 sequence reads: CASSPPSFSGIGTDTQYF. DNA of the CDR3: TGTGCCAGCTCACCACCGTCGTTCAGCGGGATAGGCACAGATACGCAGTATTTT.

J is TRBJ1-1 and V is TRBV19; weak D call: TRBD1 (6 bases). CDR1 and CDR2 (germline): LNHDA, SQIVND (reference sequence). Trimming took off 7 bases at V and 6 bases at J, with 33 bases between the two ends. The CDR3 is made up of 19 amino acids. The CDR3: CASTQGYGTGGGPWAEAFF. CDR3 in DNA: TGTGCCAGTACCCAAGGCTATGGGACGGGAGGGGGACCCTGGGCTGAAGCTTTCTTT. Filled out from reference TRBV19 and TRBJ1-1, the complete variable domain reads DGGITQSPKYLFRKEGQNVTLSCEQNLNHDAMYWYRQDPGQGLRLIYYSQIVNDFQKGDIAEGYSVSREKKESFPLTVTSAQKNPTAFYLCASTQGYGTGGGPWAEAFFGQGTRLTVV.

V gene TRBV6-6 combines with J gene TRBJ2-3; possibly TRBD2 for D (6 bases). The CDR3 runs 14 residues. The germline CDR1 and CDR2 sequences are MNHNY and SVGAGI (reference sequence). V lost 5 bases and J lost 0, with 9 bases in between. The CDR3 DNA follows: TGTGCCAGCAGTGATAGCGGAAGCACAGATACGCAGTATTTT. Amino acid sequence: CASSDSGSTDTQYF.

The CDR3 protein is CASSPTSGPEETQYF. CDR3 DNA: TGTGCCAGCAGCCCGACTAGCGGGCCAGAAGAGACCCAGTACTTC. The chain recombines TRBV7-3 with TRBJ2-5; TRBD2 aligns across 10 bases. Germline lookup yields CDR1 SGHTA and CDR2 FQGTGA. The CDR3 has 15 residues. V was clipped by 5 bases and J by 3 bases; unmatched bases: 6. The whole variable domain, filled in from reference TRBV7-3 and TRBJ2-5, reads GAGVSQTPSNKVTEKGKYVELRCDPISGHTALYWYRQSLGQGPEFLIYFQGTGAADDSGLPNDRFFAVRPEGSVSTLKIQRTERGDSAVYLCASSPTSGPEETQYFGPGTRLLVL.

The rearrangement uses TRBV2 and TRBJ2-7; D may be TRBD1 (5 bases). V was trimmed by 6 bases and J by 4 bases, leaving 19 bases between them. In germline, CDR1 is SNHLY, CDR2 FYNNEI. There are 15 residues in the CDR3. The CDR3 DNA reads TGTGCCAGCAGACTCAGACAGCCAGGGCCTTACGAGCAGTACTTC. Its translation is CASRLRQPGPYEQYF.

The chain couples TRBV20-1 to TRBJ2-2; no definite D call. The ends were cut back, 6 bases at V and 5 bases at J, with 7 bases in the middle. The CDR3 runs 11 residues. Germline V gene data show CDR1 as DFQATT and CDR2 as SNEGSKA (reference sequence). The CDR3 sequence is CSAQRTGELFF. CDR3 coding DNA: TGCAGTGCCCAGAGGACCGGGGAGCTGTTTTTT.

This clone was detected a few times. V gene TRBV7-2 combines with J gene TRBJ1-1; D is ambiguous. Per the germline V gene, CDR1 is SGHTA and CDR2 is FQGNSA. The CDR3 runs to 17 residues. V lost 6 bases, J lost 0 bases, and 20 bases lay in between. CDR3 DNA sequence: TGTGCCAGCAGTCACAACCCCGCAGGAAACATGAACACTGAAGCTTTCTTT. Protein product: CASSHNPAGNMNTEAFF.

The rearrangement uses TRBV5-4 and TRBJ1-2, with 10 bases matching TRBD1. CDR1 is SGHNT, CDR2 YYREEE, per germline (reference sequence). CDR3 length equals 16 residues. Unmatched junction bases numbered 5, after V lost 0 bases and J lost 3 bases. CDR3 nucleotides: TGTGCCAGCAGCTTGGGACAGGGGGCGCTTGACTATGGCTACACCTTC. This translates into CASSLGQGALDYGYTF.

V is TRBV5-1 and J is TRBJ2-7, with TRBD2 matching over 11 bases. The CDR3 is made up of 16 amino acids. Per germline, CDR1 SGHRS and CDR2 YFSETQ. The V and J ends lost 4 bases and 1 base, in that order; junction bases with no gene match: 7. The CDR3 DNA is TGCGCCAGCAGCCTCTCTAGCGGGGGGCCTTCCTACGAGCAGTACTTC. Encoded protein: CASSLSSGGPSYEQYF.

The chain recombines TRBV28 with TRBJ1-2; D is perhaps TRBD1 (5 bases). The ends were cut back, 7 bases at V and 5 bases at J, with 23 bases in the middle. Per the germline V gene, CDR1 is MDHEN and CDR2 is SYDVKM. The CDR3 spans 16 residues. CDR3: CASTGGTARPTYGYTF. The CDR3 region has the DNA TGTGCCAGCACCGGCGGGACGGCTAGACCGACTTATGGCTACACCTTC.

This sequence joins TRBV15 and TRBJ1-2; D uncertain. Trimming took 1 base from V and 5 from J, leaving 11 bases between them. The CDR3 is made up of 14 amino acids. Germline values: CDR1 LNHNV, CDR2 YYDKDF (reference sequence). The CDR3, as DNA: TGTGCCACCAGCAGAGCTGAGGGTGCTTATGGCTACACCTTC. Residues: CATSRAEGAYGYTF.